This record concerns one T cell receptor (beta chain) sequence. This CDR3 has 15 amino acids. Germline V lookup: CDR1 SGHNT, CDR2 YYREEE (reference sequence). The V gene lost 0 bases and the J gene lost 5 bases, with 14 bases spanning the gap. PCR used 60 Vbeta primers and 13 Jbeta primers. Here immunoSEQ multiplex PCR was the method, and the copy in TCRdb shows in-frame clones only, minus some. In the table there are fewer than 150,000 clones, 75% to 85% of which are singletons. This record comes from a study of cytomegalovirus exposure and HLA in healthy donors. Healthy bone marrow donors formed the donor group.

The clonotype was recovered from a female donor in good health and CMV-seropositive. The rearrangement links TRBV5-4 to TRBJ1-1, with a possible D match to TRBD1 (5 bases). Sequenced material: PBMCs. The CDR3: CASSLEQGVWTEAFF. The DNA for the CDR3 is TGTGCCAGCAGCTTGGAGCAGGGCGTGTGGACTGAAGCTTTCTTT.